These T cell receptor beta chains were read from a single sample in a study of response to subunit inactivated influenza vaccine. A single record per CDR3 protein comes from TCRdb applying MiXCR to the RT-PCR reads. Seen here are 550,000 to 800,000 distinct CDR3 sequences, approximately 15% observed once, and the top ten hold approximately 7%. The source was PBMCs from blood, collected 14 days before vaccination. These receptors were obtained from a man aged 45-65 years who received an inactivated influenza vaccine. Both conserved end residues are part of each CDR3. The D gene is left open where the match is weak. Rows may omit the clone size; those that give it use once, few, many or a size class.

-,TRBV2,16,few,TRBJ2-3,TGTGCCAGCAGAATCTCGGGGGTTTTGGGGGGAGATACGCAGTATTTT,CASRISGVLGGDTQYF
-,TRBV5-4,15,-,TRBJ1-4,TGTGCCAGCAGCCGGGACACCCTAAAGGATGAAAAACTGTTTTTT,CASSRDTLKDEKLFF
-,TRBV29-1,11,few,TRBJ1-2,TGCAGCGTTGTTGGTCGCGATGGCTACACCTTC,CSVVGRDGYTF
TRBD2,TRBV3-1,13,-,TRBJ2-5,TGTGCCAGCAGCCCGGGACTAACGGAGACCCAGTACTTC,CASSPGLTETQYF
-,TRBV6-1,14,many,TRBJ2-7,TGTGCCAGCAGTACCCCCTCCACTGGCTACGAGCAGTACTTC,CASSTPSTGYEQYF
-,TRBV7-3,15,few,TRBJ2-1,TGTGCCAGCTGCCCAGGGGTATTAGCGGGTCATGAGCAGTTCTTC,CASCPGVLAGHEQFF
TRBD1,TRBV6-1,16,few,TRBJ1-2,TGTGCCAGCAGTGGGGGACAGAACACTCGCTCCTATGGCTACACCTTC,CASSGGQNTRSYGYTF
-,TRBV12-3/TRBV12-4,15,many,TRBJ1-1,TGTGCCAGCAGTAGACGGAGGGGGGCGGGATTGGGAGCTTTCTTT,CASSRRRGAGLGAFF
-,TRBV29-1,11,many,TRBJ2-7,TGCAGCGCCTGGGCCGAACGGGAGCAGTACTTC,CSAWAEREQYF
-,TRBV20-1,13,many,TRBJ2-5,TGCAGTGCGCCGGACAGCGGGGAACAGACCCAGTACTTC,CSAPDSGEQTQYF
-,TRBV24-1,16,-,TRBJ2-1,TGTGCCACCAGTGATATATACACGAGCTCCTACAATGAGCAGTTCTTC,CATSDIYTSSYNEQFF
-,TRBV3-1,12,many,TRBJ1-1,TGTGCCAGCAGCCCGGGGGGGGCTGAAGCTTTCTTT,CASSPGGAEAFF
TRBD2,TRBV29-1,15,many,TRBJ2-3,TGCAGCGTTGGATGGCTAGCGGGGTTCACAGATACGCAGTATTTT,CSVGWLAGFTDTQYF
TRBD1,TRBV20-1,14,-,TRBJ1-4,TGCAGTGCTAGAGCGATGGGACAGGGCGAAAAACTGTTTTTT,CSARAMGQGEKLFF
-,TRBV4-1,15,-,TRBJ2-7,TGCGCCAGCAGCCAAGTACAGGGAATGGGCCACGAGCAGTACTTC,CASSQVQGMGHEQYF
-,TRBV14,12,-,TRBJ2-1,TGTGCCAGCAGCCAAGATGAGGGTGAGCAGTTCTTC,CASSQDEGEQFF
-,TRBV18,14,few,TRBJ2-7,TGTGCCAGCTCACCTGAACAGATTGGCTACGAGCAGTACTTC,CASSPEQIGYEQYF
TRBD1,TRBV15,15,few,TRBJ2-4,TGTGCCACCAGCCAAAGGACAGGCCTTAAAAACATTCAGTACTTC,CATSQRTGLKNIQYF
-,TRBV29-1,14,many,TRBJ2-3,TGCAGCGTTGAAGACTTTGGCGGCACAGATACGCAGTATTTT,CSVEDFGGTDTQYF
-,TRBV20-1,14,-,TRBJ1-2,TGCAGTGCTAGAGATGTGGAACGAGGCTATGGCTACACCTTC,CSARDVERGYGYTF
-,TRBV15,15,few,TRBJ1-2,TGTGCCACCAGCAGAGAGATAGGAGGATCGCTTGGCTACACCTTC,CATSREIGGSLGYTF
-,TRBV28,15,-,TRBJ1-2,TGTGCCAGCAGTTTAGGTCTGACCCCTAACTATGGCTACACCTTC,CASSLGLTPNYGYTF
TRBD2,TRBV12-3/TRBV12-4,14,-,TRBJ2-7,TGTGCCAGCAGTTTAGCTAGCGGGAGCAACGAGCAGTACTTC,CASSLASGSNEQYF
TRBD1,TRBV3-1,14,-,TRBJ1-6,TGTGCCAGCAGCCAGACAGGGGGCGGATCACCCCTCCACTTT,CASSQTGGGSPLHF
TRBD2,TRBV27,15,-,TRBJ2-2,TGTGCCAGCAGTTTTTTAGCGGGAGGGTCCCGGGAGCTGTTTTTT,CASSFLAGGSRELFF
-,TRBV12-3/TRBV12-4,15,many,TRBJ2-1,TGTGCCAGCAGTTTCGCTGCCAGCTCCTACAATGAGCAGTTCTTC,CASSFAASSYNEQFF
TRBD2,TRBV7-8,19,-,TRBJ2-1,TGTGCCAGTACCACTGAGGCTAGCGGCCCCTTCAGCTCCTACAATGAGCAGTTCTTC,CASTTEASGPFSSYNEQFF
TRBD1,TRBV18,14,few,TRBJ2-7,TGTGCCAGCTCACCAGGGACAGGGGCTGGCGAGCAGTACTTC,CASSPGTGAGEQYF
-,TRBV4-3,17,few,TRBJ2-1,TGCGCCAGCAGCCAAGGGATAGTAGCAACCCTAGGGAATGAGCAGTTCTTC,CASSQGIVATLGNEQFF
TRBD2,TRBV10-3,14,-,TRBJ2-1,TGTGCCACCAAGACTAGCGGGAGGGGGGATGAGCAGTTCTTC,CATKTSGRGDEQFF
-,TRBV14,14,few,TRBJ2-5,TGTGCCAGCAGCCAGGAGTTCCCCCGGGAGACCCAGTACTTC,CASSQEFPRETQYF
-,TRBV28,14,few,TRBJ2-1,TGTGCCAGCACCCCCCATGGCCGAGGCGATGAGCAGTTCTTC,CASTPHGRGDEQFF
-,TRBV6-5,13,-,TRBJ2-1,TGTGCCAGCAGTTACGATCGCTTTCGTGAGCAGTTCTTC,CASSYDRFREQFF
TRBD2,TRBV4-2,15,many,TRBJ2-3,TGTGCCAGCAGCCATAGCGGGGGAAACACAGATACGCAGTATTTT,CASSHSGGNTDTQYF
-,TRBV12-5,18,-,TRBJ2-7,TGTGCTAGTGGTTTGGTTAGCGTTCGACGGAAGAGCTCCTACGAGCAGTACTTC,CASGLVSVRRKSSYEQYF
-,TRBV6-4,16,few,TRBJ2-3,TGTGCCAGCAGTGACCGCGCAGGGGGGGAAACAGATACGCAGTATTTT,CASSDRAGGETDTQYF
-,TRBV4-1,15,few,TRBJ2-7,TGCGCCAGCAGCCCATCCCCCTTCACAGGGTACGAGCAGTACTTC,CASSPSPFTGYEQYF
TRBD2,TRBV7-2,15,-,TRBJ2-2,TGTGCCAGCAGCTTAGCGGGGGGGTGGACCGGGGAGCTGTTTTTT,CASSLAGGWTGELFF
-,TRBV15,18,many,TRBJ2-2,TGTGCCACCAGCAGAGATTCATGGGCCAGGATGAACACCGGGGAGCTGTTTTTT,CATSRDSWARMNTGELFF
-,TRBV7-2,15,few,TRBJ1-5,TGTGCCAGCAGCGCGAGAGGACAGAGCAATCAGCCCCAGCATTTT,CASSARGQSNQPQHF
-,TRBV6-5,15,-,TRBJ2-2,TGTGCCAGCAGTTACTCCGGCTGGTACACCGGGGAGCTGTTTTTT,CASSYSGWYTGELFF
-,TRBV18,13,few,TRBJ2-1,TGTGCCAGCTCACCGAATAGGGAGAATGAGCAGTTCTTC,CASSPNRENEQFF
-,TRBV12-3/TRBV12-4,14,-,TRBJ2-7,TGTGCCAGCAGTCCCAGTGGACGGGGGAACGAGCAGTACTTC,CASSPSGRGNEQYF
-,TRBV28,16,few,TRBJ2-7,TGTGCCAGCAGTTTGCCCTCAGGGGACCCCTCCTACGAGCAGTACTTC,CASSLPSGDPSYEQYF
TRBD1,TRBV5-1,14,many,TRBJ2-7,TGCGCCAGCAGCCTAGGACAGGCACAATACGAGCAGTACTTC,CASSLGQAQYEQYF
-,TRBV4-3,16,few,TRBJ1-4,TGCGCCAGCAGCCAAGAATCGTCGACCGGACGGGAAAAACTGTTTTTT,CASSQESSTGREKLFF
-,TRBV5-5,11,many,TRBJ1-2,TGTGCCAGCAGCTCCTTTGGTGGCTACACCTTC,CASSSFGGYTF
-,TRBV12-3/TRBV12-4,14,-,TRBJ1-1,TGTGCCAGCAGGGGGAGTGCCGGGCTTACTGAAGCTTTCTTT,CASRGSAGLTEAFF
-,TRBV6-1,13,-,TRBJ1-5,TGTGCCAGCAGTGAAGCGTACAATCAGCCCCAGCATTTT,CASSEAYNQPQHF
-,TRBV10-2,15,once,TRBJ1-3,TGCGCCAGCCTAGGCCCGGGCCGCTCTGGAAACACCATATATTTT,CASLGPGRSGNTIYF
TRBD2,TRBV6-2/TRBV6-3,14,few,TRBJ2-1,TGTGCCAGTGTGGTAGCGGGAGGGCCGAATGAGCAGTTCTTC,CASVVAGGPNEQFF
-,TRBV29-1,14,-,TRBJ2-5,TGCAGCGTTGATTGGGTTGGCGTGGGGGAGACCCAGTACTTC,CSVDWVGVGETQYF
TRBD1,TRBV14,14,-,TRBJ1-1,TGTGCCAGCAGCTTAAACAGGGGGCTGACTGAAGCTTTCTTT,CASSLNRGLTEAFF
TRBD1,TRBV6-2/TRBV6-3,15,-,TRBJ1-1,TGTGCCAGCAGACGGACAGGGGGCTTGAACACTGAAGCTTTCTTT,CASRRTGGLNTEAFF
-,TRBV7-9,16,-,TRBJ2-5,TGTGCCAGCAGCGCACCCTCCGGCCCCAACGAAGGGACCCAGTACTTC,CASSAPSGPNEGTQYF
-,TRBV4-2,15,-,TRBJ2-3,TGTGCCAGCAGCCAAGATGGGGCCGAGACAGATACGCAGTATTTT,CASSQDGAETDTQYF
TRBD1,TRBV7-9,16,few,TRBJ2-2,TGTGCCAGCAGCGGAGGCGGACAGGTTGGGACCGGGGAGCTGTTTTTT,CASSGGGQVGTGELFF
-,TRBV5-1,14,few,TRBJ2-5,TGCGCCAGCACCACCGGGACTTCGGGTTGGACCCAGTACTTC,CASTTGTSGWTQYF
-,TRBV12-3/TRBV12-4,15,few,TRBJ1-1,TGTGCCAGCAGTCCTCGGGGCCACCCGGGCACTGAAGCTTTCTTT,CASSPRGHPGTEAFF